Sequencing of this T cell receptor (beta chain) was carried out in a study of T cell responses to AZD1222 COVID-19 vaccine. Findings of the study overall: Clonal diversity was possibly underestimated, and the donors were mostly white British, with more females.

This clone was found once. Its target is not known. Germline V gene sequence: CDR1 DFQATT, CDR2 SNEGSKA (reference sequence). CDR3 length: 12 amino acids. The V and J ends lost 4 bases and 8 bases respectively, with 14 bases between them. The protocol was immunoSEQ multiplex PCR, while the TCRdb copy is restricted to in-frame clones and leaves out a portion. This repertoire shows around 160,000 clones, around 90% found once; its top ten account for 1% to 1.4%. The origin of this receptor is an adult who received the AZD1222 COVID-19 vaccine. The chain links TRBV20-1 to TRBJ1-2; D uncertain. The specimen comprised peripheral blood, sampled 28 days after the second AZD1222 dose. This CDR3 reads CSATEGVGGYTF. The CDR3 bases are TGCAGTGCTACTGAGGGAGTGGGCGGCTACACCTTC.